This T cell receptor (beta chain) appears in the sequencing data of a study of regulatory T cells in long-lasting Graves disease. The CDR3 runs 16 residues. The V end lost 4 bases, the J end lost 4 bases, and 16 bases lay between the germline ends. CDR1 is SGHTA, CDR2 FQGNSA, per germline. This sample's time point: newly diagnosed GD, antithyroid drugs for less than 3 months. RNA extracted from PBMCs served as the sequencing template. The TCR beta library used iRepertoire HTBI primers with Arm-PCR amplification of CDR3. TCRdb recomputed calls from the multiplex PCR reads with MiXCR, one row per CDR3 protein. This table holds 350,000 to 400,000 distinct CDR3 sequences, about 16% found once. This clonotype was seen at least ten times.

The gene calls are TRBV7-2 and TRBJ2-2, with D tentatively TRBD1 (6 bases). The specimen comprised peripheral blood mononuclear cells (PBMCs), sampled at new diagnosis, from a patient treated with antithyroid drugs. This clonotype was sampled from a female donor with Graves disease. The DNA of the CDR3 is TGTGCCAGCAGCTCGATCCCTGGACAGATCACCGGGGAGCTGTTTTTT. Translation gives CASSSIPGQITGELFF.